This TCR beta chain was sequenced during a study of T cell changes during pregnancy in multiple sclerosis. This CDR3 contains 12 residues. Germline CDR1 reads MNHEY; CDR2 reads SMNVEV (reference sequence). Trimming pared 10 bases from V and 4 bases from J, leaving 13 bases between. TCRdb's table, derived via immunoSEQ multiplex PCR, lists solely in-frame clones and lacks some. The table records over 50,000 clones, 90% to 95% of them present only once. The V call is TRBV27, the J call TRBJ1-1; tentative D call: TRBD1 (5 bases). Sequencing was performed on peripheral blood, taken in the third trimester of pregnancy. The TCR was taken from a female donor in good health, enrolled as a control in a pregnancy study. The CDR3 region is CATFGGSTEAFF. The CDR3 nucleotides are TGTGCCACCTTCGGGGGTTCCACTGAAGCTTTCTTT.